Listed below are T cell receptor beta chains from one sample, sequenced in a study of blood T cell repertoires in COVID-19. Profiled with immunoSEQ multiplex PCR; TCRdb holds only in-frame clones, not every one. The sample consists of more than 35,000 clones, approximately 85% of them appearing once. Sequenced sample: peripheral blood. The receptors stem from a man between 65 and 85 years old with acute or convalescent COVID-19. The CDR3 runs from the conserved cysteine through the conserved F or W. Each record gives: clone size, J gene, V gene, D gene, CDR3 protein, CDR3 DNA. A D gene is named only where the DNA matches it firmly. A clone size is listed for some rows: how often the clone was seen (once, few, many), or a class if it is expanded.

- | TRBJ2-2 | TRBV18 | - | CASSPPSLAHTGELFF | TGTGCCAGCTCACCACCAAGTCTAGCACACACCGGGGAGCTGTTTTTT
once | TRBJ2-2 | TRBV7-9 | TRBD1 | CASRSTGGALSGELFF | TGTGCCAGCAGATCGACAGGGGGCGCTTTGTCCGGGGAGCTGTTTTTT
once | TRBJ2-4 | TRBV19 | - | CASSKPTGGNIQYF | TGTGCCAGTAGTAAGCCTACCGGAGGAAACATTCAGTACTTC
- | TRBJ2-5 | TRBV12-3/TRBV12-4 | - | CASSNRDQETQYF | TGTGCCAGCAGTAACCGGGATCAGGAGACCCAGTACTTC
- | TRBJ2-5 | TRBV7-9 | - | CASSLSIETQYF | TGTGCCAGCAGCCTTAGTATAGAGACCCAGTACTTC
- | TRBJ2-5 | TRBV14 | TRBD1 | CASSQGTGPPGETQYF | TGTGCCAGCAGCCAGGGGACAGGTCCCCCGGGGGAGACCCAGTACTTC
- | TRBJ1-1 | TRBV27 | - | CASSFDRINAEAFF | TGTGCCAGCAGTTTCGACAGGATTAACGCTGAAGCTTTCTTT
- | TRBJ2-2 | TRBV25-1 | - | CASSGSATGELFF | TGTGCCAGCAGTGGTAGCGCGACCGGGGAGCTGTTTTTT
few | TRBJ2-7 | TRBV7-9 | TRBD2 | CASSLEVAGALHEQYF | TGTGCCAGCAGCTTAGAGGTGGCGGGAGCTCTTCACGAGCAGTACTTC
- | TRBJ1-2 | TRBV2 | - | CASRPDLEPGRRGYTF | TGTGCCAGCAGACCCGACCTAGAGCCCGGGAGAAGGGGCTACACCTTC
- | TRBJ2-3 | TRBV11-2 | - | CASSSFGGRGDTQYF | TGTGCCAGCAGCTCCTTTGGTGGGAGGGGGGATACGCAGTATTTT
- | TRBJ1-5 | TRBV19 | TRBD1 | CASSIGTGGNQPQHF | TGTGCCAGTAGTATAGGGACAGGGGGCAATCAGCCCCAGCATTTT
few | TRBJ2-7 | TRBV23-1 | TRBD1 | CASSHRLGQGAYEQYF | TGCGCCAGCAGTCATCGCCTGGGACAGGGAGCCTACGAGCAGTACTTC
- | TRBJ1-5 | TRBV25-1 | - | CASSERLRAWDQPQHF | TGTGCCAGCAGTGAAAGGTTGAGGGCCTGGGATCAGCCCCAGCATTTT
- | TRBJ1-5 | TRBV18 | TRBD1 | CASSPLQGSQPQHF | TGTGCCAGCTCACCACTACAGGGGAGTCAGCCCCAGCATTTT
- | TRBJ2-2 | TRBV3-1/TRBV3-2 | TRBD1 | CASSGNRGLNTGELFF | TGTGCCAGCAGCGGTAACAGGGGGCTGAACACCGGGGAGCTGTTTTTT
- | TRBJ2-7 | TRBV13 | TRBD1 | CASSFGTGGAPMDEQYF | TGTGCCAGCAGCTTTGGGACAGGGGGCGCACCCATGGACGAGCAGTACTTC
- | TRBJ2-5 | TRBV24-1 | - | CATSDGGQVHSRGTQYF | TGTGCCACCAGTGATGGGGGACAAGTTCATTCAAGAGGGACCCAGTACTTC
- | TRBJ2-1 | TRBV6-5 | - | CASSYGIARTEQFF | TGTGCCAGCAGTTACGGAATAGCGAGGACTGAGCAGTTCTTC
- | TRBJ2-2 | TRBV5-1 | - | CASSWGDRPNTGELFF | TGCGCCAGCAGCTGGGGGGACAGACCGAACACCGGGGAGCTGTTTTTT
- | TRBJ2-7 | TRBV13 | TRBD2 | CASSGGEGQYF | TGTGCCAGCAGTGGGGGGGAAGGGCAGTACTTC
- | TRBJ2-7 | TRBV18 | TRBD2 | CASSPPEREHEQYF | TGTGCCAGCTCACCACCGGAGCGGGAGCACGAGCAGTACTTC
- | TRBJ2-7 | TRBV27 | TRBD2 | CASSRSGLNLYEQYF | TGTGCCAGCAGCCGCTCGGGACTAAATCTCTACGAGCAGTACTTC
- | TRBJ1-1 | TRBV27 | - | CASRLQGSMNTEAFF | TGTGCCAGCAGACTACAGGGTTCCATGAACACTGAAGCTTTCTTT
- | TRBJ1-2 | TRBV29-1 | TRBD1 | CSVDSRKQGGYGYTF | TGCAGCGTTGACTCCCGCAAACAGGGGGGCTATGGCTACACCTTC
once | TRBJ1-1 | TRBV7-3 | - | CASSPGTMGTEAFF | TGTGCCAGCAGCCCCGGGACAATGGGAACTGAAGCTTTCTTT
- | TRBJ2-3 | TRBV14 | TRBD2 | CASSQDRSSGRIDTQYF | TGTGCCAGCAGCCAAGATAGGTCCAGCGGGAGAATTGATACGCAGTATTTT
- | TRBJ2-1 | TRBV19 | - | CASSIVYNEQFF | TGTGCCAGTAGTATAGTATACAATGAGCAGTTCTTC
- | TRBJ1-3 | TRBV28 | - | CASSLTRNTIYF | TGTGCCAGCAGTTTAACTCGAAACACCATATATTTT
- | TRBJ2-7 | TRBV23-1 | - | CASSQKLSGQSSPYEQYF | TGCGCCAGCAGTCAAAAACTATCTGGACAGTCATCGCCGTACGAGCAGTACTTC
- | TRBJ1-6 | TRBV6-4 | TRBD1 | CASSADRGTNSPLHF | TGTGCCAGCAGCGCTGACAGGGGGACGAATTCACCCCTCCACTTT
- | TRBJ1-2 | TRBV7-9 | - | CASRPRDNLNYGYTF | TGTGCCAGCAGACCCCGGGACAACCTCAACTATGGCTACACCTTC
- | TRBJ1-1 | TRBV7-2 | - | CASSTGGGTEAFF | TGTGCCAGCAGCACCGGGGGGGGGACTGAAGCTTTCTTT
- | TRBJ2-1 | TRBV7-3 | TRBD1 | CASRDRGQQFF | TGTGCCAGCCGGGACAGGGGCCAACAGTTCTTC
- | TRBJ2-1 | TRBV6-1 | - | CASSEAVGNEQFF | TGTGCCAGCAGTGAAGCGGTCGGGAACGAGCAGTTCTTC
- | TRBJ1-5 | TRBV6-5 | TRBD1 | CASSPTGSNQPQHF | TGTGCCAGCAGTCCGACAGGGAGCAATCAGCCCCAGCATTTT
- | TRBJ1-1 | TRBV18 | TRBD1 | CASSPSRDRGRGTEAFF | TGTGCCAGCTCACCGTCCCGGGACAGGGGGCGAGGGACTGAAGCTTTCTTT
- | TRBJ2-7 | TRBV29-1 | TRBD1 | CSVGEQGPYEQYF | TGCAGCGTTGGGGAACAGGGGCCCTACGAGCAGTACTTC
- | TRBJ1-2 | TRBV19 | TRBD1 | CASTPTGGGYTF | TGTGCCAGTACCCCCACAGGGGGAGGCTACACCTTC
- | TRBJ2-4 | TRBV5-1 | - | CASSLAVGRNIQYF | TGCGCCAGCAGCTTGGCCGTGGGGAGAAACATTCAGTACTTC
- | TRBJ2-2 | TRBV5-1 | TRBD2 | CASSYLAGGHTGELFF | TGCGCCAGCAGCTACCTAGCGGGAGGTCACACCGGGGAGCTGTTTTTT
- | TRBJ2-2 | TRBV11-3 | TRBD2 | CASAIAGGGAGELFF | TGTGCCAGCGCCATAGCGGGAGGTGGCGCCGGGGAGCTGTTTTTT
- | TRBJ2-7 | TRBV21-1 | - | CASSKVRGEQYF | TGTGCCAGCAGCAAGGTCCGAGGCGAGCAGTACTTC
- | TRBJ2-5 | TRBV9 | - | CASSAPAGAQYF | TGTGCCAGCAGCGCACCCGCAGGGGCCCAGTACTTC
- | TRBJ2-2 | TRBV11-3 | - | CASSFLSGELFF | TGTGCCAGCAGCTTCTTGTCCGGGGAGCTGTTTTTT
- | TRBJ1-4 | TRBV5-1 | TRBD1 | CASSPQGAYEKLFF | TGCGCCAGCAGTCCACAGGGGGCATATGAAAAACTGTTTTTT
once | TRBJ1-1 | TRBV28 | - | CASSLEANTEAFF | TGTGCCAGCAGTTTAGAGGCGAACACTGAAGCTTTCTTT
- | TRBJ1-3 | TRBV7-9 | TRBD1 | CASSRGTGAGNTIYF | TGTGCCAGCAGCCGTGGGACAGGGGCTGGAAACACCATATATTTT
- | TRBJ2-7 | TRBV11-2 | TRBD1 | CASTRGQGDEQYF | TGTGCCAGCACCAGGGGACAGGGAGACGAGCAGTACTTC
- | TRBJ2-7 | TRBV18 | - | CASSQGFDEQYF | TGTGCCAGCTCGCAGGGTTTCGACGAGCAGTACTTC
once | TRBJ2-5 | TRBV11-2 | TRBD1 | CASSTDREETQYF | TGTGCCAGCAGCACGGACAGGGAGGAGACCCAGTACTTC
- | TRBJ1-2 | TRBV5-6 | - | CASSLPGVNYGYTF | TGTGCCAGCAGCTTGCCCGGTGTTAACTATGGCTACACCTTC
- | TRBJ2-3 | TRBV20-1 | TRBD2 | CSASGTSGFTDTQYF | TGCAGTGCTAGTGGGACTAGCGGATTCACAGATACGCAGTATTTT
- | TRBJ2-2 | TRBV7-2 | TRBD2 | CASSPSLAGVRTGELFF | TGTGCCAGCAGCCCGTCCTTAGCGGGAGTTAGGACCGGGGAGCTGTTTTTT
- | TRBJ2-7 | TRBV3-1/TRBV3-2 | - | CASSRNSEQYF | TGTGCCAGCAGCCGTAACTCCGAGCAGTACTTC
- | TRBJ2-5 | TRBV5-6 | TRBD2 | CASSWGGTSGPQYF | TGTGCCAGCAGCTGGGGGGGGACTAGCGGCCCCCAGTACTTC
- | TRBJ2-1 | TRBV15 | TRBD2 | CATSRRTGGPNEQFF | TGTGCCACCAGCAGAAGGACGGGAGGGCCCAATGAGCAGTTCTTC
- | TRBJ1-3 | TRBV9 | - | CASSAGSSGNTIYF | TGTGCCAGCAGCGCGGGATCCTCTGGAAACACCATATATTTT
- | TRBJ1-3 | TRBV28 | TRBD1 | CASSAGGTGYGNTIYF | TGTGCCAGCAGTGCCGGCGGGACAGGGTACGGAAACACCATATATTTT